The 28 T cell receptor beta chains listed next were all sequenced from one sample in a study of Graves' ophthalmopathy and Graves' hyperthyroidism. The study amplified TCR beta CDR3 regions using RNA transcripts. An initial RT-PCR round employing HTBI primers preceded a second-round multiplex PCR. TCRdb redid the calling of the multiplex PCR reads with MiXCR, one entry per CDR3 protein. This table has roughly 220,000 distinct CDR3 sequences, less than 55% appearing once. The sequencing sample was made of peripheral blood. These receptors came from an adult man with Graves' ophthalmopathy.

The chain couples TRBV2 to TRBJ2-7, with 10 bases identical to TRBD1. The CDR3 is made up of 16 amino acids. The trim removed 6 bases at V and 6 bases at J, leaving 14 bases unmatched. Germline V gene sequence: CDR1 SNHLY, CDR2 FYNNEI. The CDR3 nucleotides read TGTGCCAGCAGCCGAATGGAGGGACAGGGGTCGGTCGAGCAGTACTTC. Protein product: CASSRMEGQGSVEQYF. Together with reference TRBV2 and TRBJ2-7, the CDR3 gives the full variable domain: EPEVTQTPSHQVTQMGQEVILRCVPISNHLYFYWYRQILGQKVEFLVSFYNNEISEKSEIFDDQFSVERPDGSNFTLKIRSTKLEDSAMYFCASSRMEGQGSVEQYFGPGTRLTVT.

Turning to this clonotype: Given a much more abundant clone one base away, this may be a read error. This sequence joins TRBV7-3 and TRBJ1-2; TRBD1 might be the D (5 bases). This CDR3 contains 13 residues. Germline CDR1 SGHTA, CDR2 FQGTGA. CDR3 in amino acids: CASGLMQGYGYTF. CDR3 nucleotide sequence: TGTGCCAGCGGCTTAATGCAGGGCTATGGCTACACCTTC.

The rearrangement uses TRBV6-6 and TRBJ1-1, with 9 bases lining up with TRBD1. V shed 1 base and J 4 bases; nucleotides not matched to a gene: 4. CDR1 is MNHNY and CDR2 is SVGAGI in the germline V gene (reference sequence). There are 15 residues in the CDR3. CDR3 sequence: CASSYFGTGSTEAFF. CDR3 nucleotides: TGTGCCAGCAGTTACTTTGGGACAGGGAGCACTGAAGCTTTCTTT.

The chain carries TRBV2 and TRBJ1-1; D unclear. This CDR3 region has 16 residues. Germline-derived CDR1 and CDR2 are SNHLY and FYNNEI. The V and J ends lost 2 bases and 5 bases respectively, with 18 bases between them. The CDR3 here is CASSERLQMVGTEAFF. Here the CDR3 DNA reads TGTGCCAGCAGTGAAAGGTTACAGATGGTGGGGACTGAAGCTTTCTTT. The variable domain in full, with the rest retrieved from reference TRBV2 and TRBJ1-1, is EPEVTQTPSHQVTQMGQEVILRCVPISNHLYFYWYRQILGQKVEFLVSFYNNEISEKSEIFDDQFSVERPDGSNFTLKIRSTKLEDSAMYFCASSERLQMVGTEAFFGQGTRLTVV.

This clonotype was recorded at least ten times. CDR3 DNA: TGCGCCAGCACGACAGGGTCAGGTTCACCCCTCCACTTT. Protein sequence: CASTTGSGSPLHF. The gene calls are TRBV10-2 and TRBJ1-6; TRBD1 agrees at 7 bases. CDR1 is WSHSY and CDR2 is SAAADI in the germline V gene. V gave up 7 bases and J gave up 9 bases; unmatched junction bases: 6. The length of the CDR3 is 13 residues.

Many counts were recorded for this clonotype. This sequence joins TRBV12-3 or TRBV12-4 and TRBJ2-7; 10 bases agree with TRBD1. Trimming cost V 5 bases and J 4 bases; bases outside gene matches: 5. There are 14 residues in the CDR3. The CDR3 sequence is CASSPGQGRYEQYF. The CDR3 nucleotides are TGTGCCAGCAGTCCGGGACAGGGGAGATACGAGCAGTACTTC.

This clonotype has more than one count but fewer than ten. The rearrangement uses TRBV20-1 and TRBJ1-5; the match to TRBD1 covers 9 bases. The germline CDR1 and CDR2 sequences are DFQATT and SNEGSKA (reference sequence). Trimming took 8 bases from V and 7 from J; bases not matched to a gene: 9. The CDR3 is 13 residues long. The DNA for the CDR3 is TGCAGTACGGGACAGGGTGAGTCGCAGCCCCAGCATTTT. Its translation: CSTGQGESQPQHF.

This clonotype was recorded a few times. The rearrangement links TRBV9 to TRBJ2-2; 8 positions match TRBD2. Germline V gives CDR1 SGDLS, CDR2 YYNGEE. CDR3 length equals 15 residues. V was pared by 2 bases and J by 5 bases, with 5 bases of the junction left unmatched. For the CDR3, the DNA is TGTGCCAGCAGCGTTAGTCCTAGCGGGACCGGGGAGCTGTTTTTT. It codes for CASSVSPSGTGELFF.

The chain is built from TRBV7-6 and TRBJ2-2; D is uncertain. V lost 4 bases and J lost 8, with 5 bases in between. This CDR3 has 11 residues. CDR1 is SGHVS and CDR2 is FNYEAQ in the germline V gene. The CDR3 is CASSCTGELFF. CDR3 nucleotides: TGTGCCAGCAGCTGTACAGGGGAGCTGTTTTTT.

The CDR3 region is CATSVASGSGYEQYF. The CDR3 coding sequence is TGTGCCACCAGTGTGGCTAGCGGGAGTGGGTACGAGCAGTACTTC. The chain uses TRBV24-1 and TRBJ2-7; 10 bases match TRBD2. Germline trimming cut 5 bases from V and 4 bases from J; bases unmatched to any gene: 7. Germline assignment: CDR1 KGHDR and CDR2 SFDVKD. The CDR3 is made up of 15 amino acids.

Regarding this clonotype: Sequence at one end of the junction differs from germline and may be a read error. The rearrangement joins TRBV29-1 to TRBJ2-7; D remains unclear. The germline gives CDR1 SQVTM, CDR2 ANQGSEA. This CDR3 has 11 amino acids. CDR3 nucleotides: TGCGGCGTTGAAGATGCCTACGAGCAGTACTTC. The encoded protein is CGVEDAYEQYF.

V usage is TRBV25-1 and J usage is TRBJ2-7; 9 bases agree with TRBD1. J was trimmed by 6 bases and V by 5 bases; bases with no gene match: 5. The germline V gene has CDR1 MGHDK and CDR2 SYGVNS. The CDR3 has 13 residues. CDR3 DNA: TGTGCCAGCAGTCCGCCGGACAGGGGCGAGCAGTACTTC. This translates into CASSPPDRGEQYF.

V is TRBV20-1 and J is TRBJ2-7; tentatively, D is TRBD1 or TRBD2 (5 bases each). The CDR3 loop spans 11 amino acids. Germline V gene data show CDR1 as DFQATT and CDR2 as SNEGSKA (reference sequence). Trimming removed 3 bases from V and 4 bases from J, with 7 bases in between. The DNA for the CDR3 is TGCAGTGCTAGGGGGGAATACGAGCAGTACTTC. Its translation: CSARGEYEQYF.

The chain employs TRBV20-1 and TRBJ1-1; the D gene is possibly TRBD1 (5 bases). Germline CDR1 and CDR2: DFQATT and SNEGSKA (reference sequence). This CDR3 contains 13 residues. The CDR3 coding sequence is TGCAGGGGCCGGGGGGAACTGAACACTGAAGCTTTCTTT. Translating it yields CRGRGELNTEAFF.

Only a few counts were recorded for this clonotype. V is TRBV24-1 and J is TRBJ1-5, with 9 bases lining up with TRBD1. The V segment lost 4 bases and the J segment 4 bases; nucleotides outside the gene matches: 4. Germline CDR1 reads KGHDR; CDR2 reads SFDVKD. This CDR3 has 15 amino acids. The CDR3 sequence is CATSDRTGENQPQHF. The CDR3 bases are TGTGCCACCAGTGACAGGACAGGGGAGAATCAGCCCCAGCATTTT.

CDR3 nucleotides: TGTGCCAGTAGTATAGGTGGGGCGGCTGGGGCCTACGAGCAGTACTTC. Residues: CASSIGGAAGAYEQYF. V is TRBV19 and J is TRBJ2-7, with a tentative D call TRBD1 (5 bases). The CDR3 runs 16 residues. Germline assignment: CDR1 LNHDA and CDR2 SQIVND (reference sequence). V dropped 1 base and J dropped 2 bases, with 15 bases sitting between them.

This clonotype was picked up a small number of times. The chain carries TRBV7-9 and TRBJ1-1; D may be TRBD1 (5 bases). The CDR3 has 14 residues. V lost 5 bases and J lost 3, with 13 bases in between. The V gene's germline CDR1 is SEHNR and CDR2 FQNEAQ (reference sequence). This CDR3 is CASSLLTGDTEAFF. The CDR3, as DNA: TGTGCCAGCAGCCTCCTGACGGGGGACACTGAAGCTTTCTTT.

J is TRBJ2-2 and V is TRBV9, with TRBD2 identical over 8 bases. This CDR3 comprises 16 residues. Germline loops: CDR1 SGDLS, CDR2 YYNGEE. V trimming: 3 bases; J trimming: 4 bases; junction bases outside the gene matches: 8. This chain's CDR3 is CASSAEAGVITGELFF. The CDR3 DNA is TGTGCCAGCAGCGCTGAAGCGGGAGTTATCACCGGGGAGCTGTTTTTT. The whole variable domain, filled in from reference TRBV9 and TRBJ2-2, reads DSGVTQTPKHLITATGQRVTLRCSPRSGDLSVYWYQQSLDQGLQFLIQYYNGEERAKGNILERFSAQQFPDLHSELNLSSLELGDSALYFCASSAEAGVITGELFFGEGSRLTVL.

This clonotype came up a few times. The chain carries TRBV11-2 and TRBJ1-1; D is ambiguous. Trimming cost V 8 bases and J 1 base, with 14 bases left between them. CDR3 length equals 14 residues. Looked up from germline, CDR1 is SGHAT and CDR2 is FQNNGV. This CDR3 is CASSPGMANTEAFF. CDR3 nucleotide sequence: TGTGCCAGCTCACCCGGTATGGCGAACACTGAAGCTTTCTTT.

The chain joins TRBV12-3 or TRBV12-4 to TRBJ2-2, with no clear D. The germline V and J ends were trimmed by 5 bases and 6 bases, with 7 bases remaining between them. There are 12 residues in the CDR3. CDR3 DNA sequence: TGTGCCAGCAGTATCAAGTCCGGGGAGCTGTTTTTT. Protein sequence: CASSIKSGELFF.

The gene calls are TRBV28 and TRBJ1-2, with D hard to call. The CDR3 is 11 amino acids. V gave up 7 bases and J gave up 5 bases, with 8 bases separating them. The germline V gene has CDR1 MDHEN and CDR2 SYDVKM. CDR3 residues: CASTKRYGYTF. The CDR3 DNA sequence: TGTGCCAGCACTAAGCGGTATGGCTACACCTTC.

The chain employs TRBV19 and TRBJ1-1, with D unresolved. V was cut by 8 bases and J by 4 bases, with 17 bases left in between. The V gene's germline CDR1 is LNHDA and CDR2 SQIVND (reference sequence). CDR3 length: 14 residues. In DNA, the CDR3 is TGTGCCAGTTGGGAGGGCAGGCTAGGCACTGAAGCTTTCTTT. It translates to CASWEGRLGTEAFF.

J is TRBJ2-5 and V is TRBV20-1; D might be TRBD2 (5 bases). Trimming cost V 3 bases and J 2 bases, with 10 bases left between them. The V gene's germline CDR1 is DFQATT and CDR2 SNEGSKA (reference sequence). The CDR3 runs to 13 residues. The CDR3, as DNA: TGCAGTGCTAGTCCGGGAAGGCAAGAGACCCAGTACTTC. Translating gives CSASPGRQETQYF.

At least ten counts were recorded for this clonotype. The CDR3 DNA follows: TGCAGTGCCTCCAGGGGAGCCGAGCAGTACTTC. Encoded protein: CSASRGAEQYF. This sequence joins TRBV20-1 and TRBJ2-7; possible D gene TRBD1, 6 bases. Germline CDR1 reads DFQATT; CDR2 reads SNEGSKA (reference sequence). The CDR3 totals 11 residues. The ends were cut back, 6 bases at V and 6 bases at J, with 12 bases in the middle.

The chain carries TRBV7-2 and TRBJ1-5; D uncertain. Germline V gene lookup returns CDR1 SGHTA and CDR2 FQGNSA. The CDR3 runs to 15 residues. V was clipped by 5 bases and J by 1 base, with 12 bases between them. The CDR3 region is CASSLQYRSNQPQHF. The CDR3 DNA reads as TGTGCCAGCAGCCTACAGTATCGGAGCAATCAGCCCCAGCATTTT.

This clonotype occurred once. Germline is not matched at one junction end, which may reflect a read error. The chain employs TRBV2 and TRBJ1-5; D is undetermined. The germline V gene encodes CDR1 SNHLY and CDR2 FYNNEI. The CDR3 contains 14 residues. The CDR3 DNA follows: TGTGTCAGCAGTGCGGGGAATAGCAATCAGCCCCAGCATTTT. Protein: CVSSAGNSNQPQHF. Full variable domain (missing parts from reference TRBV2 and TRBJ1-5): EPEVTQTPSHQVTQMGQEVILRCVPISNHLYFYWYRQILGQKVEFLVSFYNNEISEKSEIFDDQFSVERPDGSNFTLKIRSTKLEDSAMYFCVSSAGNSNQPQHFGDGTRLSIL.

The chain combines TRBV6-1 with TRBJ1-1; D might be TRBD1 (6 bases). CDR3 length: 15 amino acids. The V end was cut by 5 bases, the J end by 3 bases, with 16 bases between. Germline V CDR1 and CDR2: MNHNS, SASEGT. In DNA, the CDR3 is TGTGCCAGCAGTCCCCCCGAGAGGGGGGACACTGAAGCTTTCTTT. Its protein product is CASSPPERGDTEAFF.

J is TRBJ1-1 and V is TRBV10-3; a possible D gene is TRBD1 (5 bases). This CDR3 spans 12 amino acids. The V end was cut by 11 bases, the J end by 6 bases, with 16 bases between. Germline values: CDR1 ENHRY, CDR2 SYGVKD. The CDR3 region is CAAGLGGAEAFF. The CDR3 region has the DNA TGTGCCGCGGGATTGGGGGGAGCTGAAGCTTTCTTT.